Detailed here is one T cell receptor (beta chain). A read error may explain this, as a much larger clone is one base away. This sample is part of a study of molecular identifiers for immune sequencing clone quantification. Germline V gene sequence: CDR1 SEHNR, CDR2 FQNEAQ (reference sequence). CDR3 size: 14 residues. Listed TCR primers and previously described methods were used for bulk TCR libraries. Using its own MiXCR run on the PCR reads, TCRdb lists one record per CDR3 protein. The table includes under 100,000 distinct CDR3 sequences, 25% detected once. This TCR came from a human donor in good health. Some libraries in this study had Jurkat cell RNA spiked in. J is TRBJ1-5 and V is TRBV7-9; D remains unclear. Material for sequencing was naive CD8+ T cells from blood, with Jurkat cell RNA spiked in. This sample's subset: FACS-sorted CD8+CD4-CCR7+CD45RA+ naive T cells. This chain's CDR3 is CASSPDISTQPQHF. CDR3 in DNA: TGTGCCAGCAGCCCAGACATTAGCACTCAGCCCCAGCATTTT.